This T cell receptor (beta chain) was captured in a study of T cell responses to AZD1222 COVID-19 vaccine. Study conclusions and caveats: All repertoire sampling was performed exclusively after the peak T cell response. A reported finding is that nearly half of spike-specific TCRs target unmutated variant regions. Once two AZD1222 doses were given, Spike-specific TCR breadth and depth went up.

The CDR3 sequence is 15 residues long. Germline CDR1 SGHVS, CDR2 FQNEAQ. V was clipped by 5 bases and J by 5 bases; unmatched bases: 10. The table lists this clone with many counts. Its antigen is currently unknown. Profiling relied on immunoSEQ multiplex PCR, and the TCRdb table lists in-frame clones only, not all of them. Of approximately 97,000 clones in the sample, roughly 84% were seen once. The V and J genes are TRBV7-8 and TRBJ2-5; 8 bases agree with TRBD1. The sample in question was peripheral blood, obtained on day 0 of AZD1222 vaccination. The clonotype was recovered from an adult in good health. CDR3 in amino acids: CASSPDRGSGETQYF. DNA of the CDR3: TGTGCCAGCAGCCCAGACAGGGGATCGGGCGAGACCCAGTACTTC.